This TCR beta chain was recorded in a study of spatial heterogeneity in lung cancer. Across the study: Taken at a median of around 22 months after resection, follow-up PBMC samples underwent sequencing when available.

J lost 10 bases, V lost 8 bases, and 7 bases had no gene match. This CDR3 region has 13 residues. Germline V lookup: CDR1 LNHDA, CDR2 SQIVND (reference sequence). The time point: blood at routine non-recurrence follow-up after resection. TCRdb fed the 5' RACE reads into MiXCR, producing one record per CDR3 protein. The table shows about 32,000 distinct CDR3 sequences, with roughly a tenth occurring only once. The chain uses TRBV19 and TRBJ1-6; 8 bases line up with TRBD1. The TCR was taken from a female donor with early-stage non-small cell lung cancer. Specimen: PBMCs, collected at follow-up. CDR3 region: CASRGQGTSPLHF. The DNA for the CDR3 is TGTGCCAGTCGTGGACAGGGTACATCACCCCTCCACTTT.